This TCR beta chain originates from a study of control samples from healthy donors and cancer patients. Germline V lookup: CDR1 LGHDT, CDR2 YNNKEL (reference sequence). The CDR3 totals 19 residues. The J segment lost 4 bases and the V segment lost 6 bases, leaving 13 bases of the junction unmatched. The protocol was immunoSEQ multiplex PCR, while the TCRdb copy is restricted to in-frame clones and leaves out a portion. The table records about 30,000 clones, 79% of them present only once. What was sequenced was PBMCs. The rearrangement uses TRBV3-1 (or the pseudogene TRBV3-2) and TRBJ2-2; TRBD2 matches 14 bases. The receptor was derived from a man aged 55 to 69 with head and neck cancer. The CDR3 DNA reads TGTGCCAGCAGTGGTGTCGGACTAGCGGGAGGCCCACTCACCGGGGAGCTGTTTTTT. Amino acids: CASSGVGLAGGPLTGELFF.